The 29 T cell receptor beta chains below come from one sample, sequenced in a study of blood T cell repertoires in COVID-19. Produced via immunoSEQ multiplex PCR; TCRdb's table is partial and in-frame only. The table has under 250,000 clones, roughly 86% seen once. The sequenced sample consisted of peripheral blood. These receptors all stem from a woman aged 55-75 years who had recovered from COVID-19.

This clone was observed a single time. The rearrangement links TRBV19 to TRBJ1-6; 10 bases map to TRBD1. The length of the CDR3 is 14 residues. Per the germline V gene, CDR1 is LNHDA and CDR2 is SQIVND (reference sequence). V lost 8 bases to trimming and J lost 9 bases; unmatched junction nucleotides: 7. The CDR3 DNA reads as TGTGCCAGTTCTGACAGGGGGCAAAGTTCACCCCTCCACTTT. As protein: CASSDRGQSSPLHF.

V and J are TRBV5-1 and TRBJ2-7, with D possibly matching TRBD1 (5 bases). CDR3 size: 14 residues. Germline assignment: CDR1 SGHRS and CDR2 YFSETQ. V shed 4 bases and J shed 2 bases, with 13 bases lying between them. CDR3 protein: CASSAPFRAYEQYF. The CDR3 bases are TGCGCCAGCAGCGCCCCGTTCAGGGCCTACGAGCAGTACTTC.

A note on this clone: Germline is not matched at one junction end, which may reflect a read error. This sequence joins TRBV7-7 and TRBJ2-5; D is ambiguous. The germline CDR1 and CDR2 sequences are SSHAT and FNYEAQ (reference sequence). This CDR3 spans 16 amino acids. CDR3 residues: CASSLELSISRETQYF. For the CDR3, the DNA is TGTGCTAGCAGCTTAGAATTGTCGATCTCGAGGGAGACCCAGTACTTC.

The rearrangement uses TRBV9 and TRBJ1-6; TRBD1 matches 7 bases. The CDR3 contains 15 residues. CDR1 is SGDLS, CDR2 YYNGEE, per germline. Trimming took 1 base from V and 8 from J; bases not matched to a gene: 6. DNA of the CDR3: TGTGCCAGCAGCGTATACGAGACAGGGTATTCACCCCTCCACTTT. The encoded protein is CASSVYETGYSPLHF.

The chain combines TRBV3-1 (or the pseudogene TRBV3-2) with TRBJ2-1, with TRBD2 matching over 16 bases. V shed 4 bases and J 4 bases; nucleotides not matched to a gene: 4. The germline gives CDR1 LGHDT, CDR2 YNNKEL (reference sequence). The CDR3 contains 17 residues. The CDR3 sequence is CASSLGLAGGRYNEQFF. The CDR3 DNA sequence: TGTGCCAGCAGCCTGGGACTAGCGGGGGGGCGTTACAATGAGCAGTTCTTC.

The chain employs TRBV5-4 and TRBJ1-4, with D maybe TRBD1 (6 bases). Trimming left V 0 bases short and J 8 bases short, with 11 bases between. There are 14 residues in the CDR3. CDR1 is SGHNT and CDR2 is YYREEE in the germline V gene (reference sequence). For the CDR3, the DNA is TGTGCCAGCAGCTTGGGAGGGGGAAACGAAAAACTGTTTTTT. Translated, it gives CASSLGGGNEKLFF.

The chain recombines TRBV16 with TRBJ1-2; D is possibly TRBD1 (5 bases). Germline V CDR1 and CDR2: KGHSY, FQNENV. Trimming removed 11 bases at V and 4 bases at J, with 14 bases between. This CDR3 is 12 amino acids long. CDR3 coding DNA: TGTGCCCGTCCGGGGGAGGGCTATGGCTACACCTTC. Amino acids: CARPGEGYGYTF.

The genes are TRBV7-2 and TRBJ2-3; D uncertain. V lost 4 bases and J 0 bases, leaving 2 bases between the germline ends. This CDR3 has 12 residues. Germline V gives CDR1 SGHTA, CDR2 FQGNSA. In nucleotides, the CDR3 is TGTGCCAGCAGCTCTAGCACAGATACGCAGTATTTT. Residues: CASSSSTDTQYF.

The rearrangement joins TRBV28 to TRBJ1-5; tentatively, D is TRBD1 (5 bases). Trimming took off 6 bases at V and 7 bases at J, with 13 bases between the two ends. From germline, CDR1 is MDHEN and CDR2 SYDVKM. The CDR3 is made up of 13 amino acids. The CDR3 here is CASRTTAGQPQHF. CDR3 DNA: TGTGCCAGCAGAACGACAGCGGGGCAGCCCCAGCATTTT.

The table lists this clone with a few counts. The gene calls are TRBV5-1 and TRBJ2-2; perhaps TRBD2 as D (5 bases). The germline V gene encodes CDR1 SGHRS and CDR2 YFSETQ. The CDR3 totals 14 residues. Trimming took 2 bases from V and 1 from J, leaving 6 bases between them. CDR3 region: CASSLEGNTGELFF. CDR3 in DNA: TGCGCCAGCAGCTTAGAGGGGAACACCGGGGAGCTGTTTTTT.

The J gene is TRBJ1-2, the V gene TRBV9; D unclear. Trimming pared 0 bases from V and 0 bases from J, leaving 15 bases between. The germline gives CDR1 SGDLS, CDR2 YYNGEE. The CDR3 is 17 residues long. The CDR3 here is CASSVAPSGATNYGYTF. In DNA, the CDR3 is TGTGCCAGCAGCGTAGCGCCATCAGGCGCGACTAACTATGGCTACACCTTC. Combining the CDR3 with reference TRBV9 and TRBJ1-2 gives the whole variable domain DSGVTQTPKHLITATGQRVTLRCSPRSGDLSVYWYQQSLDQGLQFLIQYYNGEERAKGNILERFSAQQFPDLHSELNLSSLELGDSALYFCASSVAPSGATNYGYTFGSGTRLTVV.

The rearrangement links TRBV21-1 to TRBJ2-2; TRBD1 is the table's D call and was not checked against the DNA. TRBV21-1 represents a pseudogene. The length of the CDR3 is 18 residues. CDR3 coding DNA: TGTGCCACCAAGGACTCAGGGGGCAGGGACGCGAACACCGGGGAGCTGTTTTTT. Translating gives CATKDSGGRDANTGELFF.

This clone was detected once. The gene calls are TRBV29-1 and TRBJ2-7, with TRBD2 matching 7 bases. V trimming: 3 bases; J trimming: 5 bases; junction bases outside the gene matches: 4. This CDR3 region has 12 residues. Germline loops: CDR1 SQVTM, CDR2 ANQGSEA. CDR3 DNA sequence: TGCAGCGTTGAGCGAGCGGGGAACGAGCAGTACTTC. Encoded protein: CSVERAGNEQYF.

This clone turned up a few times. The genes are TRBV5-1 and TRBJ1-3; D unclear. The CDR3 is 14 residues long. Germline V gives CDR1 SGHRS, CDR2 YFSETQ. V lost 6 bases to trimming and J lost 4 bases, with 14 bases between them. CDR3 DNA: TGCGCCAGCAAATTAGGTCCGGGAGGAAACACCATATATTTT. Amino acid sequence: CASKLGPGGNTIYF.

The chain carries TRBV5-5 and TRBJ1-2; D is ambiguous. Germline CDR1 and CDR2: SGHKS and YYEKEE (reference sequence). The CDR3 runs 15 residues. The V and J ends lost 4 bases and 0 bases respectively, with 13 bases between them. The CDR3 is CASSPFRDANYGYTF. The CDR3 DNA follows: TGTGCCAGCAGCCCCTTCCGGGATGCTAACTATGGCTACACCTTC.

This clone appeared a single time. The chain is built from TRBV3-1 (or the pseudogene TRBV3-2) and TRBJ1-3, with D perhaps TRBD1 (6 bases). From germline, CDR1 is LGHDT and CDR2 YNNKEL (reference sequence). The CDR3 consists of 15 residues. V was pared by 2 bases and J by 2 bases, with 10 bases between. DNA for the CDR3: TGTGCCAGCAGCCAAACCAGGGGTACTGGAAACACCATATATTTT. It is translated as CASSQTRGTGNTIYF.

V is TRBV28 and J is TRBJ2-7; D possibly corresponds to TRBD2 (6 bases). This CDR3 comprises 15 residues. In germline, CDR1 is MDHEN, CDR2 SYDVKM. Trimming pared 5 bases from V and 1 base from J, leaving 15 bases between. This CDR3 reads CASSPWGVGSYEQYF. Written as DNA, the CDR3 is TGTGCCAGCAGTCCTTGGGGGGTTGGGTCCTACGAGCAGTACTTC.

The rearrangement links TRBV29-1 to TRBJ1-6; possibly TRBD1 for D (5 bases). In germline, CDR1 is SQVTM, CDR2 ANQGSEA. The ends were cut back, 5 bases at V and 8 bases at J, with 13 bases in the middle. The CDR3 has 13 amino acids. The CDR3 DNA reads TGCAGCGTTATTACAACGGGGGATTCACCCCTCCACTTT. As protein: CSVITTGDSPLHF.

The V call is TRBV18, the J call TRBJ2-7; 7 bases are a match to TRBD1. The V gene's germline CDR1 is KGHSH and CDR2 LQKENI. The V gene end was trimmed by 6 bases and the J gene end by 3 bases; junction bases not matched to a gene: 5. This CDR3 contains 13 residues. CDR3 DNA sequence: TGTGCCAGCTCCTGGGACAGAAACTACGAGCAGTACTTC. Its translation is CASSWDRNYEQYF.

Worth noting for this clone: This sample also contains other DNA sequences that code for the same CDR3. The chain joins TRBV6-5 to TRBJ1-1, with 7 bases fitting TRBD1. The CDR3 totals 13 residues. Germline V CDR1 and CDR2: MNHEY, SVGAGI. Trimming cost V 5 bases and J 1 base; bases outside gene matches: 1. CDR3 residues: CASSRTGNTEAFF. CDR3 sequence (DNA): TGTGCCAGCAGTAGGACAGGGAACACTGAAGCTTTCTTT.

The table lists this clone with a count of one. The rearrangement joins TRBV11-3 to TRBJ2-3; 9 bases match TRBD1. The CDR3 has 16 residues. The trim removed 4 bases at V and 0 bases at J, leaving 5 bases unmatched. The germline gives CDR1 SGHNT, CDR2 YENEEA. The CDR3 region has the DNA TGTGCCAGCAGCTCCGGACAGGGGATTAGCACAGATACGCAGTATTTT. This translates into CASSSGQGISTDTQYF.

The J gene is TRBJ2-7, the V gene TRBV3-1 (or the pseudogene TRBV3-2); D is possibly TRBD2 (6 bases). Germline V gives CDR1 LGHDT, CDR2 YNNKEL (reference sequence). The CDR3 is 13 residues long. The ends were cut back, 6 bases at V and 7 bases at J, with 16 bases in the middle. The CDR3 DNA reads TGTGCCAGCAGGAGACTAGAATCGGGGGAGCAGTACTTC. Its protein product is CASRRLESGEQYF.

The CDR3 nucleotides are TGTGCCAGCAGCCAACAGGGGGATGATCAGCCCCAGCATTTT. Encoded protein: CASSQQGDDQPQHF. V and J are TRBV3-1 (or the pseudogene TRBV3-2) and TRBJ1-5; 7 nucleotides match TRBD1. Germline trimming cut 2 bases from V and 5 bases from J; bases unmatched to any gene: 3. Per germline, CDR1 LGHDT and CDR2 YNNKEL (reference sequence). CDR3 length equals 14 residues.

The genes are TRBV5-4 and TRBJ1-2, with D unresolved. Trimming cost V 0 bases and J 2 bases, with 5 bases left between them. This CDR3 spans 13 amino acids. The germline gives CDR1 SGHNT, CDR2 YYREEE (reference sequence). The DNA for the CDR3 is TGTGCCAGCAGCTTGGACATCAACTATGGCTACACCTTC. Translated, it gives CASSLDINYGYTF.

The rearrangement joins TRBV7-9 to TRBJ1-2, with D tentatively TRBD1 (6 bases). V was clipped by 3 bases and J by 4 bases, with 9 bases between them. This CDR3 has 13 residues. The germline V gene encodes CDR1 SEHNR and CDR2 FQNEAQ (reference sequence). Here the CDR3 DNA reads TGTGCCAGCAGCTTCCCAGGGGCCTATGGCTACACCTTC. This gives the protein CASSFPGAYGYTF. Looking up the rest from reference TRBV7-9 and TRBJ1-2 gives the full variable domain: DTGVSQNPRHKITKRGQNVTFRCDPISEHNRLYWYRQTLGQGPEFLTYFQNEAQLEKSRLLSDRFSAERPKGSFSTLEIQRTEQGDSAMYLCASSFPGAYGYTFGSGTRLTVV.

The CDR3 nucleotides read TGTGCCATCAGTGAGGGACTAGCGGGGGAAGCGTCCTACAATGAGCAGTTCTTC. Translation: CAISEGLAGEASYNEQFF. This chain uses TRBV10-3 with TRBJ2-1; 13 positions match TRBD2. The CDR3 runs 18 residues. The V gene end was trimmed by 2 bases and the J gene end by 1 base; junction bases not matched to a gene: 5. Germline CDR1 ENHRY, CDR2 SYGVKD.

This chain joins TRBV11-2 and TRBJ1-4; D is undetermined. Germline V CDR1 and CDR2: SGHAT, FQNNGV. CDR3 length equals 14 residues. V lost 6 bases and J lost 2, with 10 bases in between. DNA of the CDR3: TGTGCCAGCAGTAGACTTGGGACTAATGAAAAACTGTTTTTT. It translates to CASSRLGTNEKLFF. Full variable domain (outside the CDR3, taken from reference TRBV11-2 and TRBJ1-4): EAGVAQSPRYKIIEKRQSVAFWCNPISGHATLYWYQQILGQGPKLLIQFQNNGVVDDSQLPKDRFSAERLKGVDSTLKIQPAKLEDSAVYLCASSRLGTNEKLFFGSGTQLSVL.

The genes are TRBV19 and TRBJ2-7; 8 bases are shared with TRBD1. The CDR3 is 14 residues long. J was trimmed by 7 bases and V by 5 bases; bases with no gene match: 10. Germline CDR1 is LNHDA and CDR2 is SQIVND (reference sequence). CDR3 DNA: TGTGCCAGTAGTCCGGACAGGGCCAGAAGAGAGCAGTACTTC. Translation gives CASSPDRARREQYF.

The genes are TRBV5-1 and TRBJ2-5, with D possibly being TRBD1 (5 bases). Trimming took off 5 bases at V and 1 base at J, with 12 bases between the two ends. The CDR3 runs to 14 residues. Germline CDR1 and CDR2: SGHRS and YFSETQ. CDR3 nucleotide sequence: TGCGCCAGCAGTCGTAGGGGCGGCCAAGAGACCCAGTACTTC. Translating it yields CASSRRGGQETQYF.